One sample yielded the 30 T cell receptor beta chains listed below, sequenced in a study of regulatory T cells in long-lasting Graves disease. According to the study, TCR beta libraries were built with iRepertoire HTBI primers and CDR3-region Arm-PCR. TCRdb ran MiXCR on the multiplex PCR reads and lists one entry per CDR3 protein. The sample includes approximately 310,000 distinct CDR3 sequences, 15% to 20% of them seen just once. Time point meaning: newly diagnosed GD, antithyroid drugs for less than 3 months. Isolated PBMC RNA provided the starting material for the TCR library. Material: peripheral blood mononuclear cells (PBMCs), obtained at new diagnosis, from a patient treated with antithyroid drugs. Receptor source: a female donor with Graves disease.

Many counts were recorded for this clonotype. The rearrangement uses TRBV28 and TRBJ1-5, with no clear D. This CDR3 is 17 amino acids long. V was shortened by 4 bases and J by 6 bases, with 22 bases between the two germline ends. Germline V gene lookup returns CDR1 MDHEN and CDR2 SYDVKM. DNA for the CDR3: TGTGCCAGCAGTTCTATCGCAGCCCAAACCCGAGGTCAGCCCCAGCATTTT. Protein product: CASSSIAAQTRGQPQHF.

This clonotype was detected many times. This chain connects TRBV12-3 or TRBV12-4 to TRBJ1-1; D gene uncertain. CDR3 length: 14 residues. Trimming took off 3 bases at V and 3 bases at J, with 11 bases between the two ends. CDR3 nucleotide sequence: TGTGCCAGCAGTTTCGCAGGATCGGACACTGAAGCTTTCTTT. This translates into CASSFAGSDTEAFF.

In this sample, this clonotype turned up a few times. CDR3 loop: CASSGDMHTQYF. CDR3 nucleotide sequence: TGCGCCAGCAGCGGGGACATGCATACGCAGTATTTT. The chain has TRBV5-1 and TRBJ2-3, with TRBD1 as a possible D gene (6 bases). The CDR3 loop spans 12 amino acids. Per germline, CDR1 SGHRS and CDR2 YFSETQ. The V end lost 4 bases, the J end lost 7 bases, and 10 bases lay between the germline ends.

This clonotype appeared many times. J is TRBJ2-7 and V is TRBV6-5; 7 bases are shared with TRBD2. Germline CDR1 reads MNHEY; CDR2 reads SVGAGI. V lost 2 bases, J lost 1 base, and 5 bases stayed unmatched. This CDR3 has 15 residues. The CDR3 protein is CASSYLASGSYEQYF. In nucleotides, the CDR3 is TGTGCCAGCAGTTACCTGGCTAGCGGATCCTACGAGCAGTACTTC.

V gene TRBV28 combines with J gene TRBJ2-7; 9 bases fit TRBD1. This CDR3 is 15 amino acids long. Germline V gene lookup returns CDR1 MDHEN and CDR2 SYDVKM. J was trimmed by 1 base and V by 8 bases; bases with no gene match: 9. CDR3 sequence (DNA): TGTGCCAGCCAACAGGGGACAGGGATATCCTACGAGCAGTACTTC. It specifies CASQQGTGISYEQYF.

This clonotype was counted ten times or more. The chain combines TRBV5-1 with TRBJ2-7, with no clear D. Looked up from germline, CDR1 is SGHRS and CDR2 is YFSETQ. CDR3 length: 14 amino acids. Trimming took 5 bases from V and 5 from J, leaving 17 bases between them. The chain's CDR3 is CASRLDQTIDEQYF. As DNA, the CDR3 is TGCGCCAGCAGACTGGATCAGACAATAGACGAGCAGTACTTC.

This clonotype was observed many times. The CDR3: CASNLGSANYGYTF. The CDR3 nucleotides read TGTGCCAGTAACTTGGGATCGGCTAACTATGGCTACACCTTC. The chain links TRBV10-3 to TRBJ1-2, with D unresolved. Trimming removed 10 bases at V and 0 bases at J, with 15 bases between. CDR1 and CDR2 (germline): ENHRY, SYGVKD. CDR3 length equals 14 residues.

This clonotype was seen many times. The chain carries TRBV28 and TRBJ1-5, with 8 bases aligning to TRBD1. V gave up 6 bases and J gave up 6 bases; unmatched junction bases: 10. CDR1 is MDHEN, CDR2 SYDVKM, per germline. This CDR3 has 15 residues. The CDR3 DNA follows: TGTGCCAGCAGATCGGTGGACAGGGATCTTCAGCCCCAGCATTTT. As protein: CASRSVDRDLQPQHF. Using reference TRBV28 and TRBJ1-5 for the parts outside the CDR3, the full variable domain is DVKVTQSSRYLVKRTGEKVFLECVQDMDHENMFWYRQDPGLGLRLIYFSYDVKMKEKGDIPEGYSVSREKKERFSLILESASTNQTSMYLCASRSVDRDLQPQHFGDGTRLSIL.

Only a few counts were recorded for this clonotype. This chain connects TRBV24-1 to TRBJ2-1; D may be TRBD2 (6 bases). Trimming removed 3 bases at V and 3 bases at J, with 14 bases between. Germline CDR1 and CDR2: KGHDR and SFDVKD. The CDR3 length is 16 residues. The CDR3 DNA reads TGTGCCACCAGTGATCCAGGGATGGGGGGCTACAATGAGCAGTTCTTC. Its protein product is CATSDPGMGGYNEQFF.

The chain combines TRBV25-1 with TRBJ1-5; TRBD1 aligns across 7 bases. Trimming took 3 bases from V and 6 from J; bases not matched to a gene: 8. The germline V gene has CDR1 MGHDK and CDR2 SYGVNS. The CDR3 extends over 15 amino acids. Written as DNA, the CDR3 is TGTGCCAGCAGTGACCTCGACAGGGATGGTCAGCCCCAGCATTTT. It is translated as CASSDLDRDGQPQHF. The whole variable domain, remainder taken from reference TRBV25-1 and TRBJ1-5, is EADIYQTPRYLVIGTGKKITLECSQTMGHDKMYWYQQDPGMELHLIHYSYGVNSTEKGDLSSESTVSRIRTEHFPLTLESARPSHTSQYLCASSDLDRDGQPQHFGDGTRLSIL.

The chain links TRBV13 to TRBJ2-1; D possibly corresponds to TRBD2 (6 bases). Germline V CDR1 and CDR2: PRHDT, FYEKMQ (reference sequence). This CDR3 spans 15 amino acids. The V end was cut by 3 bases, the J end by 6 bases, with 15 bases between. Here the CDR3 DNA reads TGTGCCAGCAGCTTTGGTGCGGGGTTGGGCAATGAGCAGTTCTTC. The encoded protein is CASSFGAGLGNEQFF.

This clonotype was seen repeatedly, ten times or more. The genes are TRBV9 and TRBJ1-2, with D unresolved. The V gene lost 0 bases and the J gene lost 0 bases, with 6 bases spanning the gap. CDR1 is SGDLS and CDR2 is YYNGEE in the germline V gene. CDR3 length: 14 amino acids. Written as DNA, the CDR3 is TGTGCCAGCAGCGTAGAAGCTACTAACTATGGCTACACCTTC. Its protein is CASSVEATNYGYTF. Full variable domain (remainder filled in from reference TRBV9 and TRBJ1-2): DSGVTQTPKHLITATGQRVTLRCSPRSGDLSVYWYQQSLDQGLQFLIQYYNGEERAKGNILERFSAQQFPDLHSELNLSSLELGDSALYFCASSVEATNYGYTFGSGTRLTVV.

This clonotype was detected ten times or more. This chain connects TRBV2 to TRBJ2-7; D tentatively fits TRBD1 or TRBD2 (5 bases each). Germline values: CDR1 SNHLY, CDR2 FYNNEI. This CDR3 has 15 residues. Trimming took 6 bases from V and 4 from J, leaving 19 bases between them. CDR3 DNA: TGTGCCAGCAGCGATGTGGGGGAGCGGAGTTACGAGCAGTACTTC. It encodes CASSDVGERSYEQYF.

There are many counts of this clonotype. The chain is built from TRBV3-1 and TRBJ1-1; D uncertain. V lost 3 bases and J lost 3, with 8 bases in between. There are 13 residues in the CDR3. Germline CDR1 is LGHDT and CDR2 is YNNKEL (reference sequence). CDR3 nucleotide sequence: TGTGCCAGCAGCCACCAGTCGGACACTGAAGCTTTCTTT. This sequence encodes CASSHQSDTEAFF.

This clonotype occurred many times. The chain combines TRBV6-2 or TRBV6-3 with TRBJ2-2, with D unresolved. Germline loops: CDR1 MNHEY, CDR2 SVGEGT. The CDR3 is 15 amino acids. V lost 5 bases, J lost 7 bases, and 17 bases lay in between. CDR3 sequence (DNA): TGTGCCAGCAGTGTACTTCGGTTATGGAGCGGGGAGCTGTTTTTT. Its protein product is CASSVLRLWSGELFF.

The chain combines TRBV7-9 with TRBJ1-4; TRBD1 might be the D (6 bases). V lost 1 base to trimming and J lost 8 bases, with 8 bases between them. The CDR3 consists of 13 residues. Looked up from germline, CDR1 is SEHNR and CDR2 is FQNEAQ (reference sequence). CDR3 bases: TGTGCCAGCAGCTTAGGGACAGAAGAAAAACTGTTTTTT. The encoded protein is CASSLGTEEKLFF.

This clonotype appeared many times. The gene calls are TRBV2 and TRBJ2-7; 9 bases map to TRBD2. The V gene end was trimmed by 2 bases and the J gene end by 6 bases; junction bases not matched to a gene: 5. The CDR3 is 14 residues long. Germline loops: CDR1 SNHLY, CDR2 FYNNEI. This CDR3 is CASSEFSGRGEQYF. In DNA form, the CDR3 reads TGTGCCAGCAGTGAATTTAGCGGGAGAGGCGAGCAGTACTTC.

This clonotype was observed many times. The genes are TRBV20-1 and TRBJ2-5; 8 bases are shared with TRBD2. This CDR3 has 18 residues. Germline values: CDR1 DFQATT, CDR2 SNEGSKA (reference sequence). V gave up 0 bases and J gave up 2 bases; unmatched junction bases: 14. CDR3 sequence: CSARDPGPELAAQETQYF. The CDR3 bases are TGCAGTGCTAGAGATCCAGGACCGGAACTAGCGGCACAAGAGACCCAGTACTTC.

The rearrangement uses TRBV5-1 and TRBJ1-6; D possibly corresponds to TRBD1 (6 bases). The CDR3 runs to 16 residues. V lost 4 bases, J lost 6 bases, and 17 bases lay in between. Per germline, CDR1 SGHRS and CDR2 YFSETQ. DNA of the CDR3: TGCGCCAGCAGCCCGGAAGGGACAAGGACTAATTCACCCCTCCACTTT. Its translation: CASSPEGTRTNSPLHF. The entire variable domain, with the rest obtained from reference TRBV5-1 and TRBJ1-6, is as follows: KAGVTQTPRYLIKTRGQQVTLSCSPISGHRSVSWYQQTPGQGLQFLFEYFSETQRNKGNFPGRFSGRQFSNSRSEMNVSTLELGDSALYLCASSPEGTRTNSPLHFGNGTRLTVT.

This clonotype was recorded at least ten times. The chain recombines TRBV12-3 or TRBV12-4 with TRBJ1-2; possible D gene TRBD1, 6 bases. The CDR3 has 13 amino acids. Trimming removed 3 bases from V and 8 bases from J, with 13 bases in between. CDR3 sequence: CASSFRDNGGYTF. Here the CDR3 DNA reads TGTGCCAGCAGTTTCCGGGACAATGGAGGCTACACCTTC.

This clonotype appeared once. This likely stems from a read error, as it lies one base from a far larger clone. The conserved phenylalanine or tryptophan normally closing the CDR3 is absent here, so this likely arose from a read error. DNA for the CDR3: TGTGCCAGCAGCCTAGTCCTCACTAGCTCGCGGTCCGATGAGCAGTTCTGC. This encodes CASSLVLTSSRSDEQFC. This sequence joins TRBV11-3 and TRBJ2-1; possibly TRBD2 for D (6 bases). This CDR3 has 17 residues. CDR1 is SGHNT and CDR2 is YENEEA in the germline V gene. V lost 5 bases, J lost 8 bases, and 25 bases lay in between.

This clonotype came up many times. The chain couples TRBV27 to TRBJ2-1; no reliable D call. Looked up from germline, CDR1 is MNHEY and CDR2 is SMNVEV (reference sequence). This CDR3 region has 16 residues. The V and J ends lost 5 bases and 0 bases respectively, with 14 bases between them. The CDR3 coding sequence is TGTGCCAGCAGTCCTTTACCCGGAACCTCCTACAATGAGCAGTTCTTC. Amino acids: CASSPLPGTSYNEQFF.

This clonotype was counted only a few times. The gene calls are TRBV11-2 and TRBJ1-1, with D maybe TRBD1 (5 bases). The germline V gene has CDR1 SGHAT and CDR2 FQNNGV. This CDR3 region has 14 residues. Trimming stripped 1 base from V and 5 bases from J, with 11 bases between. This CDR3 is CASSLGGWGTEAFF. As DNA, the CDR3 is TGTGCCAGCAGCTTAGGGGGGTGGGGGACTGAAGCTTTCTTT.

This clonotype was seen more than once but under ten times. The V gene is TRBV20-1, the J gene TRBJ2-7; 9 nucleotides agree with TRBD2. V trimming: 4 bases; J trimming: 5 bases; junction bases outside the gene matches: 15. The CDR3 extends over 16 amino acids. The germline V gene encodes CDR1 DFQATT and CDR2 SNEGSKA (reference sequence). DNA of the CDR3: TGCAGTGCTACGGACCAAATAGCGGGAGCCGTACACGAGCAGTACTTC. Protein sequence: CSATDQIAGAVHEQYF.

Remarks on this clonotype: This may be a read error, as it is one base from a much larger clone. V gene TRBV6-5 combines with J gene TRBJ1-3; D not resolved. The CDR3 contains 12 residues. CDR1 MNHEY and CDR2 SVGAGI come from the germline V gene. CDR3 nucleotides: TGTGCCAGCACTTACTCTGGAAACACCATGTATTTT. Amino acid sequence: CASTYSGNTMYF.

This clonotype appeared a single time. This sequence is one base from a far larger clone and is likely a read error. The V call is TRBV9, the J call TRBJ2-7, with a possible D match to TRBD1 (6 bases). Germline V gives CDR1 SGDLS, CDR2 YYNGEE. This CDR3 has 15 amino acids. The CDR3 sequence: CASSFQGPWDNEQYF. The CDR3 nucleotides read TGCGCCAGCAGCTTTCAGGGCCCCTGGGACAATGAGCAGTACTTC.

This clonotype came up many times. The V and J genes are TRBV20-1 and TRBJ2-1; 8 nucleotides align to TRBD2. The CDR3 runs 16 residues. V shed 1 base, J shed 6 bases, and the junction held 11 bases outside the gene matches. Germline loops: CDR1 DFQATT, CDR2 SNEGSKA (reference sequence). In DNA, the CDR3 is TGCAGTGCTAGAGCCGCTAGCGGGCGAACATTCAATGAGCAGTTCTTC. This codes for CSARAASGRTFNEQFF.

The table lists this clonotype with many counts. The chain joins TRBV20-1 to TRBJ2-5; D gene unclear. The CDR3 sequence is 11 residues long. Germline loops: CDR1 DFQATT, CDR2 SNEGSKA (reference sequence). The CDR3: CSQTDEETQYF. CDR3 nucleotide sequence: TGCAGCCAAACAGATGAAGAGACCCAGTACTTC.

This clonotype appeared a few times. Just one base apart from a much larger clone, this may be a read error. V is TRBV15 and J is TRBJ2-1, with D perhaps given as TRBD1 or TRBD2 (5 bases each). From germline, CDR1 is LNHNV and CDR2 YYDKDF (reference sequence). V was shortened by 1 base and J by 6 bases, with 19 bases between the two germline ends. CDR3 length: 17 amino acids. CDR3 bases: TGTGCCACCAGCAGAGTAGGGGCCCGGGAAGCCCGCAATGAGCAGTTCTTC. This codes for CATSRVGAREARNEQFF.

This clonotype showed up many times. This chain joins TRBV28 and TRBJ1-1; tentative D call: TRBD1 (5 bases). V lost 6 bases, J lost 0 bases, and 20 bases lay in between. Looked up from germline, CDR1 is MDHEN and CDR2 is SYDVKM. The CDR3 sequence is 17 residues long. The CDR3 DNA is TGTGCCAGCAGCCTCGCAGGGCTGTCCTTCATGAACACTGAAGCTTTCTTT. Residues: CASSLAGLSFMNTEAFF.